The rows below give T cell receptor beta chains drawn from one sample of a study of regulatory T cells in long-lasting Graves disease. TCRdb analysed the multiplex PCR reads with MiXCR anew, one entry per CDR3 protein. The sample holds some 500,000 distinct CDR3 sequences, roughly 15% seen once. These data were also filed under a second study, of T cells in Graves' hyperthyroidism and ophthalmopathy.

Here the sequenced sample was peripheral blood mononuclear cells (PBMCs), taken at new diagnosis, from a patient treated with antithyroid drugs. Source of these receptors: a woman aged 35-65 years with Graves disease. CDR3s include the opening cysteine and the closing phenylalanine or tryptophan. The D gene is left open where the match is weak. The size entry is marked missing in some rows and otherwise reads once, few, many or a size class.

CDR3aa: CASSPGTDNEQFF
CDR3nt: TGTGCCAGCTCACCAGGGACAGACAATGAGCAGTTCTTC
abundance: many
d_gene: TRBD1
v_gene: TRBV18
j_gene: TRBJ2-1

CDR3aa: CASSPVREKLFF
CDR3nt: TGTGCCAGCAGCCCGGTACGTGAAAAACTGTTTTTT
abundance: -
d_gene: -
v_gene: TRBV3-1
j_gene: TRBJ1-4

CDR3aa: CASSPRGANEQFF
CDR3nt: TGTGCCAGCTCACCGCGTGGGGCCAATGAGCAGTTCTTC
abundance: many
d_gene: -
v_gene: TRBV18
j_gene: TRBJ2-1

CDR3aa: CASSVDAFDYGYTF
CDR3nt: TGTGCCAGCAGCGTAGACGCTTTTGACTATGGCTACACCTTC
abundance: once
d_gene: -
v_gene: TRBV9
j_gene: TRBJ1-2

CDR3aa: CAWSRTSRLQETQYF
CDR3nt: TGTGCCTGGAGTCGGACTAGCCGATTGCAAGAGACCCAGTACTTC
abundance: many
d_gene: TRBD2
v_gene: TRBV30
j_gene: TRBJ2-5

CDR3aa: CASSLTQDWAKETQYF
CDR3nt: TGTGCCAGCAGCTTAACCCAAGACTGGGCCAAAGAGACCCAGTACTTC
abundance: -
d_gene: -
v_gene: TRBV7-9
j_gene: TRBJ2-5

CDR3aa: CASSPRQGKVTEAFF
CDR3nt: TGTGCCAGCAGCCCCCGACAGGGGAAGGTGACTGAAGCTTTCTTT
abundance: -
d_gene: TRBD1
v_gene: TRBV9
j_gene: TRBJ1-1

CDR3aa: CASSRTGYDKNIQYF
CDR3nt: TGTGCCAGCAGTCGGACAGGGTACGACAAAAACATTCAGTACTTC
abundance: -
d_gene: TRBD1
v_gene: TRBV2
j_gene: TRBJ2-4

CDR3aa: CASSSHIQGLAAFF
CDR3nt: TGTGCCAGCAGCTCCCATATTCAGGGTCTGGCAGCTTTCTTT
abundance: many
d_gene: -
v_gene: TRBV11-2
j_gene: TRBJ1-1

CDR3aa: CASPIIAPGQVNTGELFF
CDR3nt: TGCGCCAGCCCAATTATAGCCCCAGGACAGGTCAACACCGGGGAGCTGTTTTTT
abundance: few
d_gene: TRBD1
v_gene: TRBV5-1
j_gene: TRBJ2-2

CDR3aa: CATSRDDRASQPQHF
CDR3nt: TGTGCCACCAGCAGGGACGACAGGGCCAGTCAGCCCCAGCATTTT
abundance: -
d_gene: TRBD1
v_gene: TRBV15
j_gene: TRBJ1-5

CDR3aa: CASSLAQANTGELFF
CDR3nt: TGTGCCAGCAGCTTAGCCCAGGCGAACACCGGGGAGCTGTTTTTT
abundance: -
d_gene: -
v_gene: TRBV7-6
j_gene: TRBJ2-2

CDR3aa: CASSLGRRPLPNTGELFF
CDR3nt: TGTGCCAGCAGCTTAGGCAGGAGACCCTTACCGAACACCGGGGAGCTGTTTTTT
abundance: few
d_gene: -
v_gene: TRBV7-9
j_gene: TRBJ2-2

CDR3aa: CASSGQGVGELFF
CDR3nt: TGCGCCAGCAGCGGACAGGGAGTCGGGGAGCTGTTTTTT
abundance: many
d_gene: TRBD1
v_gene: TRBV5-1
j_gene: TRBJ2-2

CDR3aa: CASSYSSREQTDTQYF
CDR3nt: TGTGCCAGCAGTTACTCGTCCCGGGAACAGACAGATACGCAGTATTTT
abundance: many
d_gene: -
v_gene: TRBV6-5
j_gene: TRBJ2-3

CDR3aa: CASSLEAGPYEQYF
CDR3nt: TGTGCCAGCAGTTTAGAGGCCGGACCCTACGAGCAGTACTTC
abundance: many
d_gene: -
v_gene: TRBV12-3/TRBV12-4
j_gene: TRBJ2-7

CDR3aa: CSARDASNQPQHF
CDR3nt: TGCAGTGCTAGAGATGCTAGCAATCAGCCCCAGCATTTT
abundance: -
d_gene: -
v_gene: TRBV20-1
j_gene: TRBJ1-5

CDR3aa: CASSSGLLEQFF
CDR3nt: TGTGCCAGCAGTTCGGGACTGCTTGAGCAGTTCTTC
abundance: -
d_gene: -
v_gene: TRBV12-3/TRBV12-4
j_gene: TRBJ2-1

CDR3aa: CATGQPQHF
CDR3nt: TGTGCCACTGGACAGCCCCAGCATTTT
abundance: many
d_gene: -
v_gene: TRBV6-2/TRBV6-3
j_gene: TRBJ1-5

CDR3aa: CASSLGPRRNEQFF
CDR3nt: TGTGCCAGCAGCTTGGGGCCTAGGCGGAATGAGCAGTTCTTC
abundance: many
d_gene: -
v_gene: TRBV5-5
j_gene: TRBJ2-1

CDR3aa: CASSESLALPSYEQYF
CDR3nt: TGTGCCAGCAGTGAGTCGTTGGCGCTCCCCTCCTACGAGCAGTACTTC
abundance: few
d_gene: -
v_gene: TRBV6-2/TRBV6-3
j_gene: TRBJ2-7

CDR3aa: CASSYSRSSGANVLTF
CDR3nt: TGTGCCAGCAGTTACTCGAGAAGCTCTGGGGCCAACGTCCTGACTTTC
abundance: -
d_gene: -
v_gene: TRBV6-5
j_gene: TRBJ2-6